Shown below are 2 T cell receptor beta chains from a single sample sequenced in a study of cytomegalovirus exposure and HLA in healthy donors. Use of 60 Vbeta and 13 Jbeta primers characterized the PCR. Clones were sequenced by immunoSEQ multiplex PCR, and TCRdb holds only the in-frame ones, with some missing. There are roughly 130,000 clones in the sample; roughly 80% occur only once, and 2% to 2.5% lies in the top ten. Material: PBMCs. All receptors come from a man aged 30 to 39 in good health and CMV-seronegative.

CDR3 region: CASSLGVAGSYEQYF. The CDR3 nucleotides are TGTGCCAGCAGCTTGGGGGTAGCGGGGTCCTACGAGCAGTACTTC. The J gene is TRBJ2-7, the V gene TRBV5-4, with 8 bases that match TRBD2. CDR1 SGHNT and CDR2 YYREEE come from the germline V gene (reference sequence). The CDR3 length is 15 residues. Trimming took 0 bases from V and 1 from J; bases not matched to a gene: 3.

The chain recombines TRBV5-1 with TRBJ1-5, with D possibly matching TRBD1 (6 bases). Germline V gene sequence: CDR1 SGHRS, CDR2 YFSETQ. Trimming took off 0 bases at V and 3 bases at J, with 13 bases between the two ends. The CDR3 runs 16 residues. CDR3 sequence: CASSLEPAGDNQPQHF. The CDR3, as DNA: TGCGCCAGCAGCTTGGAGCCCGCAGGGGACAATCAGCCCCAGCATTTT.